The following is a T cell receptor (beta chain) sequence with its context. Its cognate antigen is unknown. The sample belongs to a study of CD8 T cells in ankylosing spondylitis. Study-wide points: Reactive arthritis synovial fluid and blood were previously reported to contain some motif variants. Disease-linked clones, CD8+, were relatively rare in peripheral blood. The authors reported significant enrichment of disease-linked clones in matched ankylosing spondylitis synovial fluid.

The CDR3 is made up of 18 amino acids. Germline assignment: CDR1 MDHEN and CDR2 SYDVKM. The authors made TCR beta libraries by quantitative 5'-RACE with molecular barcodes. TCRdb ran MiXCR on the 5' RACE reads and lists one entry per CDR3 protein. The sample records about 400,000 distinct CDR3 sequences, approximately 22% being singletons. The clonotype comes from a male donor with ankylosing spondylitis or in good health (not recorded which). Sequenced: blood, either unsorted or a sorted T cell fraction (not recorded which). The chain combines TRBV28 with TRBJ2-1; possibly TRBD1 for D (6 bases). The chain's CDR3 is CTFSVDSLSGGPYNEQFF. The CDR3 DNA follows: TGTACCTTCAGTGTGGACAGTTTGAGTGGGGGTCCTTACAATGAGCAGTTCTTC.